The T cell receptor beta chain under discussion was sequenced for a study of blood T cell repertoires in COVID-19. The wider study: COVID-19 samples from acute and convalescent phases originated in the United States, Italy and Spain. From T cells, B-cell-depleted T cells, or PBMCs came the material, which was cDNA or gDNA.

Per the original methods: Estimates of nucleated cell counts were drawn from the amplification of reference gene primers. Assay used: immunoSEQ multiplex PCR; TCRdb lists only in-frame clones, some missing. V and J calls and clone size are as listed in that table; D and trimming were resolved from the DNA. This sample carries some 69,000 clones, nearly 85% of them seen once, and the ten largest clones take 1.8%. This clone was seen just once. Material for sequencing was peripheral blood. The TCR comes from a woman aged 55-75 years with acute or convalescent COVID-19.

The CDR3 is CATSRDRGSGGFGYTF. CDR3 nucleotides: TGTGCCACCAGCAGAGATAGAGGGAGCGGGGGTTTTGGCTACACCTTC. The rearrangement joins TRBV15 to TRBJ1-2; D perhaps matches TRBD1 (5 bases). V dropped 0 bases and J dropped 7 bases, with 18 bases sitting between them. The CDR3 is 16 residues long. Germline lookup yields CDR1 LNHNV and CDR2 YYDKDF (reference sequence).